This record looks at one T cell receptor beta chain sequence and its context. This entry belongs to a study of blood T cell repertoires in COVID-19. Study summary: Sites in the United States, Italy and Spain provided acute and convalescent COVID-19 samples. From T cells, B-cell-depleted T cells, or PBMCs came the material, which was cDNA or gDNA.

Germline assignment: CDR1 KGHSH and CDR2 LQKENI. The CDR3 is 18 amino acids. V lost 2 bases, J lost 1 base, and 7 bases stayed unmatched. In the source study's methods: From reference gene primer amplification, estimates of nucleated cell counts were derived. Repertoires were generated with immunoSEQ multiplex PCR, while TCRdb's copy carries only in-frame clones and drops some. From that table come the V and J calls and clone size; the DNA was used to work out D and trimming. The table lists about 140,000 clones, over 80% of them singletons, with about 1.7% in the top ten. The V gene is TRBV18, the J gene TRBJ1-3; the match to TRBD1 covers 11 bases. The sequenced sample was peripheral blood. The clonotype comes from a woman in her fifties or sixties with acute or convalescent COVID-19. DNA of the CDR3: TGTGCCAGCTCACCAAACCCGGGACAGGGGGTGTCTGGAAACACCATATATTTT. It codes for CASSPNPGQGVSGNTIYF.